A selection of T cell receptor beta chains follows, all from one sample in a study of Ad26.COV2.S vaccination and SARS-CoV-2 variants. Repertoires were generated with immunoSEQ multiplex PCR, while TCRdb's copy carries only in-frame clones and drops some. The sample includes over 450,000 clones, roughly nine tenths of them seen just once. This sample comprised peripheral blood, obtained in a trial of Ad26.COV2.S vaccine versus placebo. The receptors stem from a person aged 18-65 years who received the Ad26.COV2.S COVID-19 vaccine or a placebo. Both conserved end residues are part of each CDR3. Fields, in order: J gene, V gene, clone size, D gene, CDR3 protein, CDR3 DNA. The D gene is left open where the match is weak. Rows may omit the clone size; those that give it use once, few, many or a size class.

J gene: TRBJ2-7
V gene: TRBV19
clone size: once
D gene: TRBD1
CDR3 protein: CASSPGTAYEQYF
CDR3 DNA: TGTGCCAGTAGTCCCGGGACAGCGTACGAGCAGTACTTC

J gene: TRBJ2-7
V gene: TRBV7-2
clone size: once
D gene: NA
CDR3 protein: CASSPTDYEQYF
CDR3 DNA: TGTGCCAGCAGCCCAACTGACTACGAGCAGTACTTC

J gene: TRBJ1-5
V gene: TRBV19
clone size: NA
D gene: NA
CDR3 protein: CASSIRRAGRNQPQHF
CDR3 DNA: TGTGCCAGTAGTATTAGAAGGGCGGGGAGAAATCAGCCCCAGCATTTT

J gene: TRBJ2-7
V gene: TRBV9
clone size: few
D gene: TRBD2
CDR3 protein: CASSPGLAAPQEQYF
CDR3 DNA: TGTGCCAGCAGCCCGGGACTAGCGGCCCCCCAGGAGCAGTACTTC

J gene: TRBJ1-1
V gene: TRBV7-9
clone size: once
D gene: NA
CDR3 protein: CASSLVNSATEAFF
CDR3 DNA: TGTGCCAGCAGCTTAGTGAACTCTGCCACTGAAGCTTTCTTT

J gene: TRBJ2-5
V gene: TRBV7-2
clone size: NA
D gene: TRBD2
CDR3 protein: CASSQAGGKVTQYF
CDR3 DNA: TGTGCCAGCAGCCAGGCGGGGGGAAAGGTGACCCAGTACTTC

J gene: TRBJ1-2
V gene: TRBV19
clone size: NA
D gene: NA
CDR3 protein: CASSASTTGLYGYTF
CDR3 DNA: TGTGCCAGTAGTGCCTCAACGACAGGACTCTATGGCTACACCTTC

J gene: TRBJ2-1
V gene: TRBV7-2
clone size: NA
D gene: NA
CDR3 protein: CASSSRDLTNEQFF
CDR3 DNA: TGTGCCAGCAGCTCCCGGGACCTTACCAATGAGCAGTTCTTC

J gene: TRBJ2-3
V gene: TRBV30
clone size: NA
D gene: NA
CDR3 protein: CAWSIVVSDTQYF
CDR3 DNA: TGTGCCTGGAGTATTGTGGTTTCAGATACGCAGTATTTT

J gene: TRBJ1-1
V gene: TRBV6-4
clone size: NA
D gene: TRBD1
CDR3 protein: CASSADREPHEAFF
CDR3 DNA: TGTGCCAGCAGTGCTGACAGGGAACCCCATGAAGCTTTCTTT